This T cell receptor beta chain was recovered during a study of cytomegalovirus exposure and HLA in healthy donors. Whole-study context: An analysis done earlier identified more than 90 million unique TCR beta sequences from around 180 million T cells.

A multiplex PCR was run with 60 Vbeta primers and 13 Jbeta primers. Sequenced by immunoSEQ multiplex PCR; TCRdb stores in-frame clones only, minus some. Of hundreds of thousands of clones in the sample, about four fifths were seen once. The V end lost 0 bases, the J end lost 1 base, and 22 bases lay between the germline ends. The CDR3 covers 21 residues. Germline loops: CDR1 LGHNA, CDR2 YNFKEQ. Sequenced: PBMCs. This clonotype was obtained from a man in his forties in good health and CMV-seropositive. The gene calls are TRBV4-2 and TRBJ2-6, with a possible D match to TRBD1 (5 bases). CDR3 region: CASSQDKAHRQLKSGANVLTF. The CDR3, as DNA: TGTGCCAGCAGCCAAGATAAGGCCCACAGGCAGCTTAAATCTGGGGCCAACGTCCTGACTTTC.